The 16 T cell receptor beta chains presented below share a single source sample, sequenced in a study of T cell responses to AZD1222 COVID-19 vaccine. Clones were sequenced by immunoSEQ multiplex PCR, and TCRdb holds only the in-frame ones, with some missing. In the table there are around 160,000 clones, about 90% of which are singletons. The source was peripheral blood, collected on day 0 of AZD1222 vaccination. Source of these receptors: an adult in good health.

The chain carries TRBV28 and TRBJ2-1; weak D call: TRBD2 (6 bases). The germline CDR1 and CDR2 sequences are MDHEN and SYDVKM. The CDR3 runs to 16 residues. V shed 4 bases and J shed 0 bases, with 13 bases lying between them. This chain's CDR3 is CASSSPTSSSYNEQFF. The DNA of the CDR3 is TGTGCCAGCAGTTCCCCCACTAGCAGCTCCTACAATGAGCAGTTCTTC.

This clone was observed a few times. The rearrangement uses TRBV6-4 and TRBJ1-6; D is possibly TRBD1 (5 bases). Trimming shortened V by 4 bases and J by 6 bases, and 13 bases separated the two germline ends. Germline V gene lookup returns CDR1 MRHNA and CDR2 SNTAGT. This CDR3 region has 15 residues. CDR3 region: CASSVGGDRNSPLHF. The CDR3 region has the DNA TGTGCCAGCAGTGTTGGAGGGGATCGTAATTCACCCCTCCACTTT.

This chain uses TRBV18 with TRBJ2-5, with D unresolved. V was shortened by 6 bases and J by 0 bases, with 2 bases between the two germline ends. The germline CDR1 and CDR2 sequences are KGHSH and LQKENI. The CDR3 spans 11 residues. The CDR3 spells CASSYQETQYF. The CDR3 DNA sequence: TGTGCCAGCTCGTACCAAGAGACCCAGTACTTC.

This sequence joins TRBV6-1 and TRBJ1-2, with 7 bases matching TRBD1. The CDR3 has 13 amino acids. J gave up 7 bases and V 0 bases, and 2 bases lay outside the gene matches. Germline CDR1 and CDR2: MNHNS and SASEGT. The CDR3 DNA is TGTGCCAGCAGTGAAGCCAACAGGGGTGGCTACACCTTC. Translating gives CASSEANRGGYTF.

The chain recombines TRBV5-5 with TRBJ2-4; unclear D gene. This CDR3 comprises 15 residues. Germline CDR1 SGHKS, CDR2 YYEKEE (reference sequence). Trimming pared 3 bases from V and 3 bases from J, leaving 13 bases between. CDR3 protein: CASSSDLWGKNIQYF. In nucleotides, the CDR3 is TGTGCCAGCAGCTCAGACCTGTGGGGCAAAAACATTCAGTACTTC.

The chain is built from TRBV3-1 (or the pseudogene TRBV3-2) and TRBJ2-5, with 7 bases lining up with TRBD2. The J segment lost 5 bases and the V segment lost 4 bases, leaving 4 bases of the junction unmatched. CDR3 length equals 13 residues. CDR1 and CDR2 from the germline V gene are LGHDT and YNNKEL (reference sequence). The DNA for the CDR3 is TGTGCCAGCAGCCCCTACGGGGGGGAGACCCAGTACTTC. It is translated as CASSPYGGETQYF.

This rearrangement joins TRBV6-2 or TRBV6-3 to TRBJ2-3; 10 positions agree with TRBD1. This CDR3 contains 16 residues. V lost 5 bases, J lost 3 bases, and 8 bases stayed unmatched. Germline lookup yields CDR1 MNHEY and CDR2 SVGEGT. The chain's CDR3 is CASSTGDRGPTDTQYF. Here the CDR3 DNA reads TGTGCCAGCAGTACAGGGGACAGGGGTCCGACAGATACGCAGTATTTT.

The chain joins TRBV10-2 to TRBJ2-3, with 10 bases aligning to TRBD2. The CDR3 is made up of 15 amino acids. Germline-derived CDR1 and CDR2 are WSHSY and SAAADI. The J segment lost 4 bases and the V segment lost 4 bases, leaving 5 bases of the junction unmatched. CDR3 DNA: TGCGCCAGCAGTGGAGGGGGACTAGCGTCAGATACGCAGTATTTT. This codes for CASSGGGLASDTQYF.

The CDR3 DNA reads as TGCAGTGCTAGTCCTCGGGGGGAGCGGAGAGAGCAGTTCTTC. Amino acid sequence: CSASPRGERREQFF. The chain carries TRBV20-1 and TRBJ2-1, with 7 bases lining up with TRBD2. CDR1 is DFQATT, CDR2 SNEGSKA, per germline (reference sequence). The CDR3 consists of 14 residues. V shed 3 bases, J shed 10 bases, and the junction held 12 bases outside the gene matches.

This clone is a singleton in its sample. The rearrangement uses TRBV28 and TRBJ1-6; no definite D call. Looked up from germline, CDR1 is MDHEN and CDR2 is SYDVKM. The germline V and J ends were trimmed by 5 bases and 13 bases, with 12 bases remaining between them. The CDR3 has 12 residues. CDR3 residues: CASSQAKGPLHF. In nucleotides, the CDR3 is TGTGCCAGCAGTCAGGCAAAGGGTCCCCTCCACTTT.

The chain has TRBV4-3 and TRBJ2-3, with TRBD2 matching over 7 bases. The CDR3 has 13 amino acids. V shed 3 bases and J 4 bases; nucleotides not matched to a gene: 1. Germline CDR1 reads LGHNA; CDR2 reads YSLEER. This CDR3 reads CASSHAGADTQYF. The CDR3 DNA is TGCGCCAGCAGCCACGCGGGAGCAGATACGCAGTATTTT.

V usage is TRBV11-3 and J usage is TRBJ1-6, with unresolved D. CDR1 and CDR2 from the germline V gene are SGHNT and YENEEA. The CDR3 sequence is 13 residues long. Trimming took 5 bases from V and 8 from J, leaving 10 bases between them. CDR3 nucleotide sequence: TGTGCCAGCAGCCAGGACGGGGATTCACCCCTCCACTTT. It is translated as CASSQDGDSPLHF.

J is TRBJ1-2 and V is TRBV28; D remains unclear. The CDR3 totals 13 residues. The germline V and J ends were trimmed by 7 bases and 1 base, with 10 bases remaining between them. Germline CDR1 MDHEN, CDR2 SYDVKM. In nucleotides, the CDR3 is TGTGCCAGCATTAAGCGCAATAACTATGGCTACACCTTC. The encoded protein is CASIKRNNYGYTF.

This chain uses TRBV7-8 with TRBJ1-1; 7 nucleotides agree with TRBD1. Germline CDR1 SGHVS, CDR2 FQNEAQ. The J segment lost 5 bases and the V segment lost 6 bases, leaving 9 bases of the junction unmatched. This CDR3 comprises 14 residues. This chain's CDR3 is CASSPGQLWTEAFF. The CDR3, as DNA: TGTGCCAGCAGTCCGGGACAGTTGTGGACTGAAGCTTTCTTT.

The chain couples TRBV6-2 or TRBV6-3 to TRBJ1-5, with 8 positions matching TRBD1. Germline V gene lookup returns CDR1 MNHEY and CDR2 SVGEGT. J was trimmed by 5 bases and V by 2 bases; bases with no gene match: 14. CDR3 length: 18 amino acids. The CDR3 nucleotides read TGTGCCAGCAGTTACGCGTCAGGGGGCGGTCGATTTGATCAGCCCCAGCATTTT. The encoded protein is CASSYASGGGRFDQPQHF.

V usage is TRBV29-1 and J usage is TRBJ1-2; 9 nucleotides agree with TRBD1. The length of the CDR3 is 13 residues. V lost 5 bases, J lost 7 bases, and 8 bases stayed unmatched. In germline, CDR1 is SQVTM, CDR2 ANQGSEA. CDR3 sequence reads: CSVSKGTGSGYTF. The CDR3 DNA sequence: TGCAGCGTTTCAAAGGGGACAGGGTCTGGCTACACCTTC.